This is a list of T cell receptor beta chains from one sample in a study of Tregs in tolerant kidney transplant recipients. These receptors' antigens are unknown. Profiled with immunoSEQ multiplex PCR; TCRdb holds only in-frame clones, not every one. The top ten clones hold around 3% of a sample with around 5,600 clones, 90% of them seen once. The sample was Tregs from blood cultured with allogeneic cells, taken before the transplant. The receptors come from a human patient who received a combined kidney and bone marrow transplant. CDR3s include the opening cysteine and the closing phenylalanine or tryptophan. D genes are given only for firm matches. Size is omitted from some rows. Given values are once, few, many or a class for expanded clones.

J gene,D gene,clone size,V gene,CDR3 DNA,CDR3 protein
TRBJ2-2,NA,NA,TRBV29-1,TGCAGCGTTGAAAACCCAGGGACAAACACCGGGGAGCTGTTTTTT,CSVENPGTNTGELFF
TRBJ2-7,NA,NA,TRBV7-6,TGTGCCAGCAGCTTTGGACATTCAACAGCCCCCTACGAGCAGTACTTC,CASSFGHSTAPYEQYF
TRBJ2-7,TRBD1,NA,TRBV6-5,TGTGCCACCCGGACAGGGATTGGCGAGCAGTACTTC,CATRTGIGEQYF
TRBJ1-4,NA,NA,TRBV19,TGTGCCAGTAGTATGCGGAGGGCCGCAACTAATGAAAAACTGTTTTTT,CASSMRRAATNEKLFF
TRBJ2-5,NA,NA,TRBV19,TGTGCCAGTAGTATTTCTCCCCCGGGGGAGACCCAGTACTTC,CASSISPPGETQYF
TRBJ2-7,NA,NA,TRBV28,TGTGCCAGCAGTTCCGCGGGACGAGGCTACGAGCAGTACTTC,CASSSAGRGYEQYF
TRBJ2-1,TRBD2,NA,TRBV7-6,TGTGCCAGCAGCTCGGGACTAGCAGCTGAGCAGTTCTTC,CASSSGLAAEQFF
TRBJ2-3,TRBD1,once,TRBV5-1,TGCGCCAGCAGCTCCCGACAGGGGTTGACAGATACGCAGTATTTT,CASSSRQGLTDTQYF
TRBJ2-1,NA,NA,TRBV9,TGTGCCAGCAGCGTAGAGGGGGGAACCTACAATGAGCAGTTCTTC,CASSVEGGTYNEQFF
TRBJ2-7,NA,NA,TRBV27,TGTGCCAGCCGGGCTCCCGACTCCTACGAGCAGTACTTC,CASRAPDSYEQYF
TRBJ1-3,NA,once,TRBV5-4,TGTGCCAGCAGCTTGGCACAGGGAGGAAACACCATATATTTT,CASSLAQGGNTIYF
TRBJ1-1,NA,NA,TRBV27,TGTGCCAGCAGTAACCTCTATGGTATCGCTGGAGATGAAGCTTTCTTT,CASSNLYGIAGDEAFF
TRBJ2-4,NA,NA,TRBV7-2,TGTGCCAGCAGCTCACCGGGCGTGAACATTCAGTACTTC,CASSSPGVNIQYF
TRBJ1-1,NA,NA,TRBV5-6,TGTGCCAGCAGCTCCCGCGGGGGGACTGAAGCTTTCTTT,CASSSRGGTEAFF
TRBJ2-1,NA,few,TRBV9,TGTGCCAGCAGCGTCGGTCTAGCTGGTGAGCAGTTCTTC,CASSVGLAGEQFF
TRBJ1-5,NA,NA,TRBV12-5,TGTGCTAGTGGTTTGGTCGGGGTTAATCAGCCCCAGCATTTT,CASGLVGVNQPQHF
TRBJ1-2,NA,NA,TRBV19,TGTGCCAGTAGTATAGGCGCTCGGGACATCTATGGCTACACCTTC,CASSIGARDIYGYTF
TRBJ1-2,TRBD1,NA,TRBV18,TGTGCCAGCTCACCACCGACAGGGTACTATGGCTACACCTTC,CASSPPTGYYGYTF
TRBJ2-1,NA,once,TRBV6-6,TGTGCCATAGGGGGGACTCTCTTTTGGGAGCAGTTCTTC,CAIGGTLFWEQFF
TRBJ1-1,NA,NA,TRBV5-6,TGTGCCAGCAGCTCCCAGCTGACGGCTTTCTTT,CASSSQLTAFF
TRBJ1-2,TRBD1,once,TRBV19,TGTGCCAGTAGTATCGGACGAAGGGGGCGCGGGAATGGCTACACCTTC,CASSIGRRGRGNGYTF
TRBJ2-2,NA,NA,TRBV7-9,TGTGCCAGCAGCTTAGACAGGGTGCACACCGGGGAGCTGTTTTTT,CASSLDRVHTGELFF
TRBJ2-5,NA,NA,TRBV5-1,TGCGCCAGCAGCTTGGAAGCAGAGACCCAGTACTTC,CASSLEAETQYF
TRBJ2-1,TRBD2,NA,TRBV10-2,TGCGCCAGCAGTGAGGGCGGACTAGCGGCGAGCTACAATGAGCAGTTCTTC,CASSEGGLAASYNEQFF
TRBJ2-1,NA,few,TRBV7-2,TGTGCCAGCAGCAGCACAGGAGGGAGCTCCTACAATGAGCAGTTCTTC,CASSSTGGSSYNEQFF
TRBJ1-5,NA,once,TRBV27,TGTGCCAGCAGTCCCACCGGGACAACCACGCGGTATGGCAATCAGCCCCAGCATTTT,CASSPTGTTTRYGNQPQHF
TRBJ2-5,NA,NA,TRBV30,TGTGCCTGGAGTAACGGGATTTGGACCCAGTACTTC,CAWSNGIWTQYF
TRBJ2-1,TRBD2,NA,TRBV6-5,TGTGCCAGCAGTTACGTGGGACTAGCCAACAATGAGCAGTTCTTC,CASSYVGLANNEQFF
TRBJ2-5,TRBD1,NA,TRBV7-2,TGTGCCAGCAGCCCCTGGACAGGCCAAGAGACCCAGTACTTC,CASSPWTGQETQYF
TRBJ1-4,TRBD1,NA,TRBV11-2,TGTGCCAGCAGCCCGACAGGGAGGGTTGAAAAACTGTTTTTT,CASSPTGRVEKLFF
TRBJ1-1,NA,NA,TRBV5-6,TGTGCCAGCAGCTCCCCGGGAGGGGGCACTGAAGCTTTCTTT,CASSSPGGGTEAFF
TRBJ1-4,NA,NA,TRBV5-7,TGTGCCAGCAGCCTTAGAAGAGGGACTAATGAAAAACTGTTTTTT,CASSLRRGTNEKLFF
TRBJ1-5,NA,NA,TRBV2,TGTGCCAGCACCCCCGACAGTAGCAATCAGCCCCAGCATTTT,CASTPDSSNQPQHF
TRBJ1-3,TRBD1,NA,TRBV9,TGTGCCAGCAGCGGACTCGACAGGGTCTCGGAAAACACCATATATTTT,CASSGLDRVSENTIYF
TRBJ1-2,NA,NA,TRBV21-1,TGTGCCAGCAGCAAAGGGAGCCAGGGAAGTGGCTACACCTTC,CASSKGSQGSGYTF
TRBJ2-1,NA,NA,TRBV9,TGTGCCAGCAGCGTAGGGATTCGTGGGTACGGTGAGCAGTTCTTC,CASSVGIRGYGEQFF
TRBJ2-1,NA,once,TRBV27,TGTGCCAGCACCCCCGGGGACTCCTACAATGAGCAGTTCTTC,CASTPGDSYNEQFF
TRBJ1-2,TRBD1,NA,TRBV7-2,TGTGCCAGCAGCTTAGTGGCAGGGGGCAACTATGGCTACACCTTC,CASSLVAGGNYGYTF
TRBJ1-1,NA,NA,TRBV11-3,TGTGCCAGCAGCTTAGATGTCACTGAAGCTTTCTTT,CASSLDVTEAFF
TRBJ2-1,NA,NA,TRBV6-1,TGTGCCAGCAGTGAAGTTAGTGGCTATGAGCAGTTCTTC,CASSEVSGYEQFF
TRBJ1-5,NA,NA,TRBV5-6,TGTGCCAGCAGCTTGACTGGGGGCACAGAGCCCCAGCATTTT,CASSLTGGTEPQHF
TRBJ2-3,NA,once,TRBV7-2,TGTGCCAGCAGCCCGGGGACAGGGCGGGGACTAGCGAAGTATTTT,CASSPGTGRGLAKYF
TRBJ1-4,NA,NA,TRBV21-1,TGTGCCAGCAGAGGACCGGGCTGGGGTGAAAAACTGTTTTTT,CASRGPGWGEKLFF
TRBJ1-1,NA,NA,TRBV19,TGTGCCAGCAATATACCAGGGGACACTGAAGCTTTCTTT,CASNIPGDTEAFF
TRBJ2-1,TRBD2,NA,TRBV6-6,TGTGCCAGCAGCCCGACGGGTAGCGGGGGGAAGCAGTTCTTC,CASSPTGSGGKQFF
TRBJ1-3,NA,once,TRBV7-8,TGTGCCAGCAGCGTAGGAAATTTGGGAAACACCATATATTTT,CASSVGNLGNTIYF
TRBJ2-4,TRBD1,NA,TRBV28,TGTGCCAGCAGTTCAGGGACAGTAAACATTCAGTACTTC,CASSSGTVNIQYF
TRBJ2-3,TRBD2,NA,TRBV6-1,TGTGCCAGCAGTGTTCGCATCCAATCGCTCGCGGGGAGGGTCTCAGATACGCAGTATTTT,CASSVRIQSLAGRVSDTQYF
TRBJ2-3,NA,NA,TRBV29-1,TGCAGCGCTGGGGGCGGGAGAACAGATACGCAGTATTTT,CSAGGGRTDTQYF
TRBJ1-4,NA,NA,TRBV4-2,TGTGCCAGCAGGACCCGGGGGCTTAATGAAAAACTGTTTTTT,CASRTRGLNEKLFF
TRBJ2-7,TRBD2,NA,TRBV4-1,TGCGCCAGCAGCCGAGCCTCGACTAGCGGATCCTACGAGCAGTACTTC,CASSRASTSGSYEQYF
TRBJ2-7,TRBD1,NA,TRBV30,TGTGCCTGGAGTAGGGGTCGGGACAGGTTCTACGAGCAGTACTTC,CAWSRGRDRFYEQYF
TRBJ2-1,NA,NA,TRBV5-6,TGTGCCAGCAGTTGGGTTTCAGCGAGCTCCTACAATGAGCAGTTCTTC,CASSWVSASSYNEQFF
TRBJ2-1,NA,NA,TRBV7-2,TGTGCCAGCAGCCCGAGCTGGAGTGAGCAGTTCTTC,CASSPSWSEQFF